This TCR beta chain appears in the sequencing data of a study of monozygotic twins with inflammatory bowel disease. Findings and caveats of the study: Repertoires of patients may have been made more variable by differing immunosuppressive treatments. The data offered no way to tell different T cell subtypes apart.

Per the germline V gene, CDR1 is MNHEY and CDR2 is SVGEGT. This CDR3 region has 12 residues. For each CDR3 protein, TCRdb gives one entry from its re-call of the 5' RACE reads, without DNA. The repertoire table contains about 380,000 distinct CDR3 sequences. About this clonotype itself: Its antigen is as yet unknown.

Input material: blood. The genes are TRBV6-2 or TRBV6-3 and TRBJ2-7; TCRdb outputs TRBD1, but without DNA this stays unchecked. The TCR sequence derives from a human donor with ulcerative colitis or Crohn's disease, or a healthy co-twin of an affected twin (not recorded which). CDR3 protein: CASSYTGYEQYF.